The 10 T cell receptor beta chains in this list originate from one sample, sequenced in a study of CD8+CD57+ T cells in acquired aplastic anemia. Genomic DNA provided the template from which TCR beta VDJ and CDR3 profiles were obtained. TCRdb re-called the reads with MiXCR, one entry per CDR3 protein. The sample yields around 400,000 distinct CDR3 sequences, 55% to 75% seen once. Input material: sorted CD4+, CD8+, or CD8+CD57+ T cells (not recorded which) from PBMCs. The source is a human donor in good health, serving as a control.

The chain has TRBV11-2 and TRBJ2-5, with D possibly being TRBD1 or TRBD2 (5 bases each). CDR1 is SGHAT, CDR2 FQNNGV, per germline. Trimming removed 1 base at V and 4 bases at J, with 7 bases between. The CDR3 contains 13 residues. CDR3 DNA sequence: TGTGCCAGCAGCTTAGCCGGGACAGAGACCCAGTACTTC. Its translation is CASSLAGTETQYF. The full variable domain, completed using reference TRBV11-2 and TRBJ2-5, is EAGVAQSPRYKIIEKRQSVAFWCNPISGHATLYWYQQILGQGPKLLIQFQNNGVVDDSQLPKDRFSAERLKGVDSTLKIQPAKLEDSAVYLCASSLAGTETQYFGPGTRLLVL.

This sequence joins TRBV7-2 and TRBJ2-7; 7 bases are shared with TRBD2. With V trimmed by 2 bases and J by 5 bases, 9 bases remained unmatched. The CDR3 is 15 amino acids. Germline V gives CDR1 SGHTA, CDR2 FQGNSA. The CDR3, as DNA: TGTGCCAGCAGCTTACAACCGGGGGGACTGGACGAGCAGTACTTC. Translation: CASSLQPGGLDEQYF.

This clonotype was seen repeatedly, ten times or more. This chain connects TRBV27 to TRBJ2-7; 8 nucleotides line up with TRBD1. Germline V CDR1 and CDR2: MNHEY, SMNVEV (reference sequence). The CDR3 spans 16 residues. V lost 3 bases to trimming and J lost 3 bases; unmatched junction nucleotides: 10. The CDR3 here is CASSFGETGVIYEQYF. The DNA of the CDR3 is TGTGCCAGCAGTTTTGGTGAGACAGGGGTGATCTACGAGCAGTACTTC.

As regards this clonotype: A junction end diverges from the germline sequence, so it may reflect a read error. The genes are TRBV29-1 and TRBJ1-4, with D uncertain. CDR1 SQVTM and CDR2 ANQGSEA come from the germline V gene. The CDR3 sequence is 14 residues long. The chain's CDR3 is CSVLRDSRHEKLFF. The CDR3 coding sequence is TGCAGCGTTCTCCGAGACTCGCGTCATGAAAAACTGTTCTTT.

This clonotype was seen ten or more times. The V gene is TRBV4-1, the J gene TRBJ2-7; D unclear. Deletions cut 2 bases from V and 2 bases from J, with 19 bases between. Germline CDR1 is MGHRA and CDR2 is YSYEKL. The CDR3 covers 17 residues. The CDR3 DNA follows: TGCGCCAGCAGCCAATCCCTTACCGGTAGGCCTACCTACGAGCAGTACTTC. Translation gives CASSQSLTGRPTYEQYF.

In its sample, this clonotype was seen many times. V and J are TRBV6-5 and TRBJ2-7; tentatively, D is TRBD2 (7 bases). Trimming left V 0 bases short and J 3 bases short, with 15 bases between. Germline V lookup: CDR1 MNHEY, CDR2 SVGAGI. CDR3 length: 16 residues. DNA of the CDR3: TGTGCCAGCAGTTACTCGGTGCGGGGGCCCGGCTACGAGCAGTACTTC. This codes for CASSYSVRGPGYEQYF.

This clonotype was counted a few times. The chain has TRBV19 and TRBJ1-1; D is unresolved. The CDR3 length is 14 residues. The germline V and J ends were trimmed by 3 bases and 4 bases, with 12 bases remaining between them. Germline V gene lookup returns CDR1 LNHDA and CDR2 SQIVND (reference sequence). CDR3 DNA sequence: TGTGCCAGTAGTATTATAATTGGGAGCACTGAAGCTTTCTTT. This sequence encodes CASSIIIGSTEAFF.

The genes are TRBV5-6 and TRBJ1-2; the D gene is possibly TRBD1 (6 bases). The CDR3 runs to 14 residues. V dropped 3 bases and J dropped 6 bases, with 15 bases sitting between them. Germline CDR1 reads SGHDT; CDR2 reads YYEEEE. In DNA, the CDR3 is TGTGCCAGCAGCTCTAGCGGGGGCAGGGATGGCTACACCTTC. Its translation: CASSSSGGRDGYTF.

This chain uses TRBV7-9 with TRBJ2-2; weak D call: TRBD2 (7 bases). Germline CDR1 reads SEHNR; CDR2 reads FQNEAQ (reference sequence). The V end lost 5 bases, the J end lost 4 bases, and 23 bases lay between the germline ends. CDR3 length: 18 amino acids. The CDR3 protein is CASSLGEGGDHGTGELFF. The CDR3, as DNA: TGTGCCAGCAGCCTGGGGGAGGGGGGGGACCACGGCACCGGGGAGCTGTTTTTT.

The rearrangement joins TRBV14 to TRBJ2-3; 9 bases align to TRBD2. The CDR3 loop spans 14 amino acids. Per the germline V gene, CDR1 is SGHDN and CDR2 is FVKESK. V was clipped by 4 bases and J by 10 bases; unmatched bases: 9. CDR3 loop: CASSPVAGENSQYF. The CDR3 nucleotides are TGTGCCAGCAGCCCCGTAGCGGGGGAAAATTCGCAGTATTTT.